The next 24 T cell receptor beta chains were all read from a single sample in a study of blood T cell repertoires in COVID-19. Produced via immunoSEQ multiplex PCR; TCRdb's table is partial and in-frame only. The sample records 150,000 or so clones, 80% to 90% being singletons. Material: peripheral blood. The receptors were sampled from a man aged 18 to 30 with COVID-19, enrolled during active disease.

This CDR3 reads CASSLTRQRAEQFF. The DNA of the CDR3 is TGTGCCAGCAGCTTGACGCGGCAGCGGGCTGAGCAGTTCTTC. The chain carries TRBV7-8 and TRBJ2-1, with a possible D match to TRBD2 (6 bases). V was pared by 3 bases and J by 9 bases, with 15 bases between. The CDR3 is 14 amino acids. Germline V lookup: CDR1 SGHVS, CDR2 FQNEAQ.

This clone is a singleton in its sample. V gene TRBV6-2 or TRBV6-3 combines with J gene TRBJ2-7; possibly TRBD2 for D (6 bases). CDR1 is MNHEY, CDR2 SVGEGT, per germline. V lost 0 bases and J 1 base, leaving 13 bases between the germline ends. The CDR3 has 16 amino acids. CDR3 protein: CASSYSRRGGSYEQYF. The CDR3 DNA reads as TGTGCCAGCAGTTACTCGAGGCGTGGGGGGTCCTACGAGCAGTACTTC.

The CDR3 sequence: CASSEIQGGPGLAEQETQYF. The DNA for the CDR3 is TGCGCCAGCAGCGAGATACAGGGGGGCCCGGGACTAGCGGAACAAGAGACCCAGTACTTC. This chain links TRBV23-1 with TRBJ2-5; 11 bases fit TRBD2. TRBV23-1 is known as an ORF, though its function is uncertain. CDR3 size: 20 residues. The J segment lost 2 bases and the V segment lost 6 bases, leaving 20 bases of the junction unmatched.

This clone showed up just a few times. The chain joins TRBV4-3 to TRBJ2-1; weak D call: TRBD2 (5 bases). The CDR3 is made up of 18 amino acids. V dropped 0 bases and J dropped 1 base, with 16 bases sitting between them. The germline V gene has CDR1 LGHNA and CDR2 YSLEER. This CDR3 reads CASSQDPGPDLSYNEQFF. The CDR3 bases are TGCGCCAGCAGCCAAGACCCCGGCCCGGACTTATCCTACAATGAGCAGTTCTTC.

The CDR3 region is CASSSGLATYNEQFF. The CDR3 nucleotides read TGTGCCAGCAGCTCGGGACTAGCGACCTACAATGAGCAGTTCTTC. The rearrangement joins TRBV5-6 to TRBJ2-1, with 10 bases matching TRBD2. V trimming: 3 bases; J trimming: 2 bases; junction bases outside the gene matches: 2. Germline V CDR1 and CDR2: SGHDT, YYEEEE. This CDR3 is built from 15 residues.

V usage is TRBV24-1 and J usage is TRBJ2-1; a weak D match, TRBD1 (7 bases). Trimming took 3 bases from V and 6 from J, leaving 20 bases between them. The CDR3 spans 17 residues. Germline CDR1 KGHDR, CDR2 SFDVKD. The CDR3 reads CATSDQTQGGGFNEQFF. The CDR3 DNA sequence: TGTGCCACCAGTGATCAGACCCAGGGGGGAGGTTTCAATGAGCAGTTCTTC.

V usage is TRBV28 and J usage is TRBJ2-7, with D uncertain. V lost 6 bases to trimming and J lost 1 base, with 16 bases between them. CDR1 and CDR2 (germline): MDHEN, SYDVKM. This CDR3 has 15 residues. The CDR3 loop is CASRPHITGSYEQYF. The CDR3 DNA reads TGTGCCAGCAGGCCCCACATAACCGGGTCCTACGAGCAGTACTTC.

The chain links TRBV30 to TRBJ1-1, with a possible D match to TRBD1 (5 bases). This CDR3 has 14 residues. V shed 7 bases and J shed 3 bases, with 18 bases lying between them. In germline, CDR1 is GTSNPN, CDR2 SVGIG (reference sequence). CDR3 DNA: TGTGCCTTCAGCATACGGAGGGGTGACACTGAAGCTTTCTTT. This sequence encodes CAFSIRRGDTEAFF.

Regarding this clone: The junction does not match germline at one end; this may be a read error. This chain links TRBV28 with TRBJ1-4; D is uncertain. In germline, CDR1 is MDHEN, CDR2 SYDVKM. CDR3 length: 13 residues. The CDR3: CATKVQANEKLLF. The CDR3 bases are TGTGCCACTAAGGTTCAGGCTAATGAAAAACTGCTTTTT.

The J gene is TRBJ2-3, the V gene TRBV10-3; D gene ambiguous. V was trimmed by 6 bases and J by 4 bases, leaving 20 bases between them. CDR1 ENHRY and CDR2 SYGVKD come from the germline V gene. The CDR3 covers 16 residues. For the CDR3, the DNA is TGTGCCATCAGCGATGCAGCGCCCATAATGTCAGATACGCAGTATTTT. Its translation: CAISDAAPIMSDTQYF.

V is TRBV28 and J is TRBJ2-1; no clear D. Germline CDR1 reads MDHEN; CDR2 reads SYDVKM. Trimming left V 3 bases short and J 8 bases short, with 11 bases between. The CDR3 has 13 amino acids. The CDR3 DNA follows: TGTGCCAGCAGTTTGGAGTCTTTCGATGAGCAGTTCTTC. It translates to CASSLESFDEQFF.

V gene TRBV15 combines with J gene TRBJ2-7; D unclear. V dropped 1 base and J dropped 2 bases, with 9 bases sitting between them. This CDR3 contains 14 residues. Germline lookup yields CDR1 LNHNV and CDR2 YYDKDF (reference sequence). The CDR3 DNA sequence: TGTGCCACCAGCAGAGGTGACACAGCCTACGAGCAGTACTTC. It is translated as CATSRGDTAYEQYF.

This clone has at least ten counts. Germline and junction disagree at one end, which may indicate a read error. The chain has TRBV30 and TRBJ1-4, with TRBD1 matching 10 bases. CDR3 length equals 13 residues. The germline CDR1 and CDR2 sequences are GTSNPN and SVGIG (reference sequence). This CDR3 reads CASTPGQGWKLLF. The CDR3 DNA reads TGTGCCTCTACTCCGGGACAGGGGTGGAAACTGCTTTTT.

The chain uses TRBV11-2 and TRBJ2-7; D is ambiguous. Germline CDR1 reads SGHAT; CDR2 reads FQNNGV. There are 15 residues in the CDR3. V lost 0 bases to trimming and J lost 0 bases, with 9 bases between them. The CDR3 is CASSLEVADSYEQYF. The CDR3 DNA reads TGTGCCAGCAGCTTAGAGGTGGCAGACTCCTACGAGCAGTACTTC.

The rearrangement joins TRBV5-1 to TRBJ2-6; TRBD1 is a possible D gene (5 bases). This CDR3 spans 15 amino acids. V shed 0 bases and J shed 2 bases, with 6 bases lying between them. CDR1 and CDR2 (germline): SGHRS, YFSETQ. CDR3 in amino acids: CASSLEGAGANVLTF. In DNA, the CDR3 is TGCGCCAGCAGCTTGGAAGGGGCTGGGGCCAACGTCCTGACTTTC.

Regarding this clone: Other nucleotide sequences from this sample produce the same CDR3. This chain links TRBV28 with TRBJ2-7, with 7 bases aligning to TRBD2. J was trimmed by 3 bases and V by 3 bases; bases with no gene match: 2. CDR1 and CDR2 (germline): MDHEN, SYDVKM. CDR3 size: 13 residues. CDR3 sequence reads: CASSLLAVYEQYF. Written as DNA, the CDR3 is TGTGCCAGCAGTTTGCTAGCGGTCTACGAGCAGTACTTC.

The genes are TRBV3-1 (or the pseudogene TRBV3-2) and TRBJ2-1, with D tentatively TRBD2 (6 bases). Trimming shortened V by 5 bases and J by 2 bases, and 13 bases separated the two germline ends. Per germline, CDR1 LGHDT and CDR2 YNNKEL (reference sequence). This CDR3 contains 15 residues. The CDR3 spells CASSYLASPYNEQFF. The CDR3 bases are TGTGCCAGCAGCTACCTAGCGTCCCCCTACAATGAGCAGTTCTTC.

The V gene is TRBV7-9, the J gene TRBJ1-1; the D is unclear. CDR1 SEHNR and CDR2 FQNEAQ come from the germline V gene (reference sequence). This CDR3 has 13 residues. The ends were cut back, 0 bases at V and 7 bases at J, with 9 bases in the middle. This CDR3 reads CASSLAGRIEAFF. DNA of the CDR3: TGTGCCAGCAGCTTAGCGGGCCGAATTGAAGCTTTCTTT.

The rearrangement joins TRBV27 to TRBJ2-7; TRBD1 agrees at 9 bases. The length of the CDR3 is 14 residues. Germline V gene data show CDR1 as MNHEY and CDR2 as SMNVEV (reference sequence). With V trimmed by 5 bases and J by 3 bases, 5 bases remained unmatched. DNA for the CDR3: TGTGCCAGCAGTCATCGGGACAGGGACTACGAGCAGTACTTC. This encodes CASSHRDRDYEQYF.

The CDR3 is CASSLEGYRTGELFF. CDR3 nucleotide sequence: TGCGCCAGCAGCCTTGAGGGATATCGGACCGGGGAGCTGTTTTTT. J is TRBJ2-2 and V is TRBV5-1; D is perhaps TRBD2 (5 bases). V was shortened by 4 bases and J by 5 bases, with 15 bases between the two germline ends. The CDR3 runs to 15 residues. The germline gives CDR1 SGHRS, CDR2 YFSETQ.

This chain joins TRBV29-1 and TRBJ1-5, with 10 positions matching TRBD1. This CDR3 contains 14 residues. The ends lost 5 bases at V and 2 bases at J; junction bases unmatched: 3. Germline CDR1 reads SQVTM; CDR2 reads ANQGSEA. The CDR3 DNA is TGCAGCGTTCGGGACAGGGGCGGCAATCAGCCCCAGCATTTT. It translates to CSVRDRGGNQPQHF.

The V call is TRBV7-6, the J call TRBJ2-6; TRBD2 is a possible D gene (5 bases). The V and J ends lost 4 bases and 0 bases respectively, with 10 bases between them. Germline V lookup: CDR1 SGHVS, CDR2 FNYEAQ. There are 16 residues in the CDR3. This chain's CDR3 is CASSSSGSSGANVLTF. CDR3 nucleotides: TGTGCCAGCAGCTCCAGCGGTAGCTCTGGGGCCAACGTCCTGACTTTC.

The rearrangement joins TRBV7-9 to TRBJ1-1; a possible D gene is TRBD1 (6 bases). Germline V gene lookup returns CDR1 SEHNR and CDR2 FQNEAQ (reference sequence). Trimming removed 3 bases at V and 6 bases at J, with 11 bases between. CDR3 size: 13 residues. The CDR3 region has the DNA TGTGCCAGCAGCTTCTGGGGGCACGCTGAAGCTTTCTTT. Its translation is CASSFWGHAEAFF.

The rearrangement joins TRBV9 to TRBJ2-3; 12 bases agree with TRBD2. CDR1 SGDLS and CDR2 YYNGEE come from the germline V gene. V lost 3 bases, J lost 1 base, and 3 bases stayed unmatched. The CDR3 covers 16 residues. CDR3 protein: CASSEPSGGGTDTQYF. CDR3 DNA: TGTGCCAGCAGCGAACCTAGCGGGGGGGGCACAGATACGCAGTATTTT.